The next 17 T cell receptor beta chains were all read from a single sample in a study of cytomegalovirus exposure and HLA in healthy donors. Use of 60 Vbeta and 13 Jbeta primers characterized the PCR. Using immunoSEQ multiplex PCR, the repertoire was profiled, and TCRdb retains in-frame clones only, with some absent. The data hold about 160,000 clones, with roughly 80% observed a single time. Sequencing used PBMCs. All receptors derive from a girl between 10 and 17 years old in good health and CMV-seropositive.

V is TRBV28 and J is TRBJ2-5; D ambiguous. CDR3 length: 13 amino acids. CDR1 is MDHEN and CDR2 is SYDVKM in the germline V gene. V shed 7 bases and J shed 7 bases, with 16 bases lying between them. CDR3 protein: CASIGMSSGTQYF. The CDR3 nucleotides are TGTGCCAGCATTGGTATGAGCTCTGGGACCCAGTACTTC. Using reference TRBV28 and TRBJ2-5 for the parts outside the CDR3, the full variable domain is DVKVTQSSRYLVKRTGEKVFLECVQDMDHENMFWYRQDPGLGLRLIYFSYDVKMKEKGDIPEGYSVSREKKERFSLILESASTNQTSMYLCASIGMSSGTQYFGPGTRLLVL.

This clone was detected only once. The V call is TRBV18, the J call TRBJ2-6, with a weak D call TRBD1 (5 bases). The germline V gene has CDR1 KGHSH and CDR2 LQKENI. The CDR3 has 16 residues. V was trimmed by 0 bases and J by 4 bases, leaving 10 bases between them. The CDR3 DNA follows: TGTGCCAGCTCACCACCCTCAGGGTCCGGGGCCAACGTCCTGACTTTC. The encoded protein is CASSPPSGSGANVLTF.

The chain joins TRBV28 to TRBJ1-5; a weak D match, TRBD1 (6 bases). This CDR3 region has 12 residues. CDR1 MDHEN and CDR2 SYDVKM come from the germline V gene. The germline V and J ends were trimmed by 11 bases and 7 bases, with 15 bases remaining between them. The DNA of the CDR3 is TGTGCCGGAGGGGGGGTAAAGCAGCCCCAGCATTTT. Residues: CAGGGVKQPQHF.

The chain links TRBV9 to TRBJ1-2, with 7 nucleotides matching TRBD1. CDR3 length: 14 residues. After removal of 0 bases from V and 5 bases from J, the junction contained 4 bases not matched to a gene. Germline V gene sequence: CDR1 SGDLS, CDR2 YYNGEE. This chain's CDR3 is CASSVGGTDYGYTF. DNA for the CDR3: TGTGCCAGCAGCGTAGGGGGGACAGATTATGGCTACACCTTC.

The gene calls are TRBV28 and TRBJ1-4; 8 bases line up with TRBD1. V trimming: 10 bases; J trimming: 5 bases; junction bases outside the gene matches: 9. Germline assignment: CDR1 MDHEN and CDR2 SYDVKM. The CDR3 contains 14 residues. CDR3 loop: CATHGRTGNEKLFF. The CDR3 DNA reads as TGTGCCACACACGGCCGGACAGGGAATGAAAAACTGTTTTTT.

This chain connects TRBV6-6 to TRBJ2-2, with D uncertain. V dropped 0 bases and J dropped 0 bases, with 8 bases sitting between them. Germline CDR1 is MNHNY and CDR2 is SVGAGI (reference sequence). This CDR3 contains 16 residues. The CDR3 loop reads CASSYSIGSNTGELFF. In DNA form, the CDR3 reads TGTGCCAGCAGTTACTCGATCGGGTCGAACACCGGGGAGCTGTTTTTT.

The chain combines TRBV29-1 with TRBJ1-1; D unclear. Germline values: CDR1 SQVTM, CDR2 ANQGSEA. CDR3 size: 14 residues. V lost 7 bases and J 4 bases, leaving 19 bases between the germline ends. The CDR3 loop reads CSASGLFGGTEAFF. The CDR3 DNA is TGCAGCGCCAGTGGGCTGTTTGGTGGCACTGAAGCTTTCTTT.

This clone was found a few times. The CDR3 region is CASSPGPGNTIYF. CDR3 coding DNA: TGTGCCAGTAGCCCAGGCCCTGGAAACACCATATATTTT. The rearrangement uses TRBV19 and TRBJ1-3; no definite D call. V lost 6 bases, J lost 2 bases, and 8 bases lay in between. Germline V gives CDR1 LNHDA, CDR2 SQIVND (reference sequence). The CDR3 has 13 amino acids.

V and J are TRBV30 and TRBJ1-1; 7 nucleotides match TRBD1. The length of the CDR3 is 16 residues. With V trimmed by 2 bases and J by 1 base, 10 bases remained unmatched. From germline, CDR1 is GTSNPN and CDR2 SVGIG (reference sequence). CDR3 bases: TGTGCCTGGAGTTCGACCCGGACAGGTCCGAACACTGAAGCTTTCTTT. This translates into CAWSSTRTGPNTEAFF.

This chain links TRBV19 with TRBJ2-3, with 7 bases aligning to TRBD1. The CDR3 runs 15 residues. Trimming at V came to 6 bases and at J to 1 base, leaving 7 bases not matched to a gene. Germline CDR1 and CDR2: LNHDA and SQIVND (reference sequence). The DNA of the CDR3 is TGTGCCAGTAGCTCCCTTGACAGGGGCACAGATACGCAGTATTTT. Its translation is CASSSLDRGTDTQYF.

CDR3 coding DNA: TGTGCCAGCTCACCCAACCTAGGGGGCCGCGCAGAGACCCAGTACTTC. This sequence encodes CASSPNLGGRAETQYF. The chain is built from TRBV18 and TRBJ2-5, with TRBD1 identical over 7 bases. The ends lost 3 bases at V and 4 bases at J; junction bases unmatched: 11. The CDR3 is 16 residues long. From germline, CDR1 is KGHSH and CDR2 LQKENI.

The CDR3 DNA reads TGTGCCAGCAGCTTGGGCGGGGGTGAAAAACTGTTTTTT. It yields the protein CASSLGGGEKLFF. The V gene is TRBV5-4, the J gene TRBJ1-4; D may be TRBD1 (5 bases). The V end lost 0 bases, the J end lost 7 bases, and 7 bases lay between the germline ends. The CDR3 is 13 amino acids. The germline V gene encodes CDR1 SGHNT and CDR2 YYREEE (reference sequence).

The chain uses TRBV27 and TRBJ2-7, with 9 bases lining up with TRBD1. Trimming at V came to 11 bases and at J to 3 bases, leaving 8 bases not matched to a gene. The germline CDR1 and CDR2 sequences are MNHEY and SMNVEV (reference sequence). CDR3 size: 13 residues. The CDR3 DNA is TGTGCCTCTCGTAGGGACAGGGTCTACGAGCAGTACTTC. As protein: CASRRDRVYEQYF.

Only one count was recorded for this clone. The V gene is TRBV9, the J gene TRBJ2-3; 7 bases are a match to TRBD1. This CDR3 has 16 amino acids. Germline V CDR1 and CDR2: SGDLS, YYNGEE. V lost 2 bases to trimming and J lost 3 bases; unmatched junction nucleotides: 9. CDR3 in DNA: TGTGCCAGCAGCGTCAACCGGGACAGTAGGACAGATACGCAGTATTTT. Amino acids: CASSVNRDSRTDTQYF.

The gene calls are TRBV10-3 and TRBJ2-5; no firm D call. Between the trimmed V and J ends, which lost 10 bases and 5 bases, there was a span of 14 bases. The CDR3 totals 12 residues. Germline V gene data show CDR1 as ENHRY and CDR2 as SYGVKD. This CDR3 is CATTPGSETQYF. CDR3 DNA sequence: TGTGCCACCACCCCCGGGTCGGAGACCCAGTACTTC.

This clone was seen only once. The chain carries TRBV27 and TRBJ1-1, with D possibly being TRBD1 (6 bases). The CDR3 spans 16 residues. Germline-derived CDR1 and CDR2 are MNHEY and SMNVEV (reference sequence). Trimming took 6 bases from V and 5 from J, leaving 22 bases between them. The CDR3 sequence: CASRPIYRGARTEAFF. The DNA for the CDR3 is TGTGCCAGCAGACCTATTTACCGGGGGGCGAGGACTGAAGCTTTCTTT.

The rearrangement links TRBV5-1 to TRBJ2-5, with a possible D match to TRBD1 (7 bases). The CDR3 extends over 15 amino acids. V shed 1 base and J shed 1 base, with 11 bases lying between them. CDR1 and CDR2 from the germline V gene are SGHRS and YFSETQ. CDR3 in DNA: TGCGCCAGCAGCTTGTCGCGGGACAGCCAAGAGACCCAGTACTTC. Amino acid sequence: CASSLSRDSQETQYF. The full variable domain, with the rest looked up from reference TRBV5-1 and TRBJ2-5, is KAGVTQTPRYLIKTRGQQVTLSCSPISGHRSVSWYQQTPGQGLQFLFEYFSETQRNKGNFPGRFSGRQFSNSRSEMNVSTLELGDSALYLCASSLSRDSQETQYFGPGTRLLVL.